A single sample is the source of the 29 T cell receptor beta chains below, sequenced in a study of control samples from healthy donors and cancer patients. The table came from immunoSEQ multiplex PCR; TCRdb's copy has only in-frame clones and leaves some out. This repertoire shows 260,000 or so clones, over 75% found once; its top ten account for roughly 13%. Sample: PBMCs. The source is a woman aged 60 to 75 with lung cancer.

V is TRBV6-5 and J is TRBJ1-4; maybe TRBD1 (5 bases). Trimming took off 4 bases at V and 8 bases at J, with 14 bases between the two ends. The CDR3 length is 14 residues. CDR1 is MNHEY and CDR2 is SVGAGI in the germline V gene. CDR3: CASSLGGWGEKLFF. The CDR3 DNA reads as TGTGCCAGCAGTTTGGGGGGGTGGGGCGAAAAACTGTTTTTT.

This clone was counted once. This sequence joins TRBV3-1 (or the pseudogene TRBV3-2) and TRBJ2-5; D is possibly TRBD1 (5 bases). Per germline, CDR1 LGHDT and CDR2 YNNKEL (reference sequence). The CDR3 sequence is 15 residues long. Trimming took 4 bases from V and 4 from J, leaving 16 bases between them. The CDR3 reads CASSLPSNRGETQYF. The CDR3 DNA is TGTGCCAGCAGCCTCCCGTCCAATAGGGGAGAGACCCAGTACTTC.

This CDR3 reads CASTGQGYQPQHF. CDR3 coding DNA: TGTGCCAGCACGGGACAGGGGTATCAGCCCCAGCATTTT. This chain joins TRBV28 and TRBJ1-5; 10 bases align to TRBD1. J lost 5 bases, V lost 7 bases, and 2 bases had no gene match. The germline V gene has CDR1 MDHEN and CDR2 SYDVKM. The CDR3 is 13 residues long. The whole variable domain, remainder taken from reference TRBV28 and TRBJ1-5, is DVKVTQSSRYLVKRTGEKVFLECVQDMDHENMFWYRQDPGLGLRLIYFSYDVKMKEKGDIPEGYSVSREKKERFSLILESASTNQTSMYLCASTGQGYQPQHFGDGTRLSIL.

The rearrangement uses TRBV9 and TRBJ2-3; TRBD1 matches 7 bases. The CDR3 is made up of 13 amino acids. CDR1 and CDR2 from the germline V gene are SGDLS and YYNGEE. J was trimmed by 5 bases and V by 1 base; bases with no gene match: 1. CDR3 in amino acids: CASSVNRGDTQYF. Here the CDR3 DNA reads TGTGCCAGCAGCGTAAACAGGGGAGATACGCAGTATTTT.

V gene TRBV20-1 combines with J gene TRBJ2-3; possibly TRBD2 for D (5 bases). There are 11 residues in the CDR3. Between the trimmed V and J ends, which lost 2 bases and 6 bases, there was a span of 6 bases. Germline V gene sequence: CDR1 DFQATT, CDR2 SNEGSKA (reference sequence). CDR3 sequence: CSARIADTQYF. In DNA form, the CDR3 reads TGCAGTGCTAGAATAGCGGATACGCAGTATTTT.

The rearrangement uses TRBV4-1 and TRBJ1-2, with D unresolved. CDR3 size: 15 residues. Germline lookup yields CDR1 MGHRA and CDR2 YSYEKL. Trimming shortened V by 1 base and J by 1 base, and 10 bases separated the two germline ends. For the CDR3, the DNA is TGCGCCAGCAGCCAAGGGGAGGGAGGTAACTATGGCTACACCTTC. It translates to CASSQGEGGNYGYTF.

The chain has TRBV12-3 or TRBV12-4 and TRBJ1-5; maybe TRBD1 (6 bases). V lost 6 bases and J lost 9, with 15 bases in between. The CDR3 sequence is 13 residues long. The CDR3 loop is CASRHREIGPQHF. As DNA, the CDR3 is TGTGCCAGCAGACACAGGGAGATAGGGCCCCAGCATTTT.

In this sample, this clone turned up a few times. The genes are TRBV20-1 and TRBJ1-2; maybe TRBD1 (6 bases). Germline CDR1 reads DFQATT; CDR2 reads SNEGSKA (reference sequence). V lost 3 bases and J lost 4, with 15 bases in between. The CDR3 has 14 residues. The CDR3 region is CSASMVRGSYGYTF. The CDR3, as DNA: TGCAGTGCTAGTATGGTCAGGGGAAGCTATGGCTACACCTTC.

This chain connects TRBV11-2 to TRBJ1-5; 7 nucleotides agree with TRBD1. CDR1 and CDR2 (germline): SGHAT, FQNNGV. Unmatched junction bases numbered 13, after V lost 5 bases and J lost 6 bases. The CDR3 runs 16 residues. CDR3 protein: CASSLGIATGVQPQHF. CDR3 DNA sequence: TGTGCCAGCAGCCTGGGGATTGCAACAGGGGTTCAGCCCCAGCATTTT.

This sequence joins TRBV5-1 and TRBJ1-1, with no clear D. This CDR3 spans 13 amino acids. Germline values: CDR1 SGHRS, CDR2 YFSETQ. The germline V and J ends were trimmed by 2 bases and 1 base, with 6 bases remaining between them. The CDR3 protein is CASSFSRNTEAFF. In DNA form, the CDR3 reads TGCGCCAGCAGCTTTTCCAGGAACACTGAAGCTTTCTTT.

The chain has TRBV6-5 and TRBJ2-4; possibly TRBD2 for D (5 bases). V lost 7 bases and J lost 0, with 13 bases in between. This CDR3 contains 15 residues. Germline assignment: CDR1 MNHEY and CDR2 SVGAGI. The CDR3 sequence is CASTTTGLAKNIQYF. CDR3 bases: TGTGCCAGCACTACGACGGGGTTAGCCAAAAACATTCAGTACTTC.

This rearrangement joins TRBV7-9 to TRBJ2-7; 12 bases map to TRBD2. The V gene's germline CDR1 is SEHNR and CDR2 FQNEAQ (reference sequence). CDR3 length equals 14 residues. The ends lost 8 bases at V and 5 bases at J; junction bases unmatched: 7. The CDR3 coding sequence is TGTGCCAGCGGGGAGACTAGCGGGAGTAACGAGCAGTACTTC. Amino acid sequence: CASGETSGSNEQYF.

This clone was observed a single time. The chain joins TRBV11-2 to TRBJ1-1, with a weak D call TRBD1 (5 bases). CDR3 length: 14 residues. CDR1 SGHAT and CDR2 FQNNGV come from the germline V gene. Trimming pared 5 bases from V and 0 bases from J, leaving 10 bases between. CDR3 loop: CASSRGGMNTEAFF. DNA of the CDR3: TGTGCCAGCAGCAGGGGCGGCATGAACACTGAAGCTTTCTTT. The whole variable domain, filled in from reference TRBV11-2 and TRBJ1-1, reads EAGVAQSPRYKIIEKRQSVAFWCNPISGHATLYWYQQILGQGPKLLIQFQNNGVVDDSQLPKDRFSAERLKGVDSTLKIQPAKLEDSAVYLCASSRGGMNTEAFFGQGTRLTVV.

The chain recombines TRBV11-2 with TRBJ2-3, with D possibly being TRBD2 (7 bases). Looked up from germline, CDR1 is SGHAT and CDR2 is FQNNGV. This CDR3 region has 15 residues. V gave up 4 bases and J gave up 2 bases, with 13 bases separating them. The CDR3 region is CASSSQAGATDTQYF. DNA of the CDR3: TGTGCCAGCAGCTCGCAGGCGGGGGCCACAGATACGCAGTATTTT.

CDR3 in DNA: TGTGCCAGCAGCGGACAGATAAATTCACCCCTCCACTTT. It specifies CASSGQINSPLHF. The V gene is TRBV12-3 or TRBV12-4, the J gene TRBJ1-6; D possibly corresponds to TRBD1 (6 bases). V lost 6 bases to trimming and J lost 7 bases, with 10 bases between them. The CDR3 extends over 13 amino acids.

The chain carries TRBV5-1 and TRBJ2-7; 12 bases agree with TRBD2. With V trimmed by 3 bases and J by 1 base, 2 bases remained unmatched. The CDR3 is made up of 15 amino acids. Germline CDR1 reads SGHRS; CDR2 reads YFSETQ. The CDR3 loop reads CASSSGLAGSYEQYF. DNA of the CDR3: TGCGCCAGCAGCTCTGGACTAGCGGGGTCCTACGAGCAGTACTTC.

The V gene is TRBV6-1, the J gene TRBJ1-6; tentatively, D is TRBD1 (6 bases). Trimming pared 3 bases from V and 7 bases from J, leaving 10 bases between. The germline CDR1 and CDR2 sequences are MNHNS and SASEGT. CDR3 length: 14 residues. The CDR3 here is CASSDFGQNSPLHF. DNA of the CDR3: TGTGCCAGCAGTGATTTTGGACAGAATTCACCCCTCCACTTT.

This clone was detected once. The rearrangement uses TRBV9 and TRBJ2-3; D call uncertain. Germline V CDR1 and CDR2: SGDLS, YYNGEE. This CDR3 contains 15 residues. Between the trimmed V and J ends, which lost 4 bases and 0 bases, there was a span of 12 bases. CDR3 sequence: CASSRAETSTDTQYF. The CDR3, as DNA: TGTGCCAGCAGCCGGGCGGAGACTAGCACAGATACGCAGTATTTT.

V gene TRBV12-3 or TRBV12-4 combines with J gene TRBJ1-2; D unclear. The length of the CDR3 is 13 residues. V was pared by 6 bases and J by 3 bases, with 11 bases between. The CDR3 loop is CASSPVRDYGYTF. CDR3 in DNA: TGTGCCAGCAGCCCAGTTCGGGACTATGGCTACACCTTC.

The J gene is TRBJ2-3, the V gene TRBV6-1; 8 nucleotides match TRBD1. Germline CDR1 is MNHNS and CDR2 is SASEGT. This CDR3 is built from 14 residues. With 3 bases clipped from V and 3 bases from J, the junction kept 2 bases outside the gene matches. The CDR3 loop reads CASSDRGPTDTQYF. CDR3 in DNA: TGTGCCAGCAGTGACAGGGGGCCTACAGATACGCAGTATTTT.

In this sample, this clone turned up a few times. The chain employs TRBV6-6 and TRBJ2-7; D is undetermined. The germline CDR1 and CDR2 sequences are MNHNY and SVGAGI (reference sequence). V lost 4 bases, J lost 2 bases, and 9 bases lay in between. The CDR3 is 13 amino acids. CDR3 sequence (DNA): TGTGCCAGCAGTTCTCGCGAACCCTACGAGCAGTACTTC. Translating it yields CASSSREPYEQYF.

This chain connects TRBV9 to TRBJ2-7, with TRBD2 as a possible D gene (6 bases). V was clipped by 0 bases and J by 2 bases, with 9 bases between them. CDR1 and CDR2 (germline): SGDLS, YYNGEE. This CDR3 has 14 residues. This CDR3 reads CASSVGAGTYEQYF. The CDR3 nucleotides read TGTGCCAGCAGCGTAGGGGCGGGAACCTACGAGCAGTACTTC.

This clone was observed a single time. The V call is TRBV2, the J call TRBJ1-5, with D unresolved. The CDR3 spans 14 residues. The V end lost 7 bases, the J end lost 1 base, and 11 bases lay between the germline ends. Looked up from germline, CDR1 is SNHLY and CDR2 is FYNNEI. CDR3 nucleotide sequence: TGTGCCAGCACCGAGGGTCTGAGCAATCAGCCCCAGCATTTT. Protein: CASTEGLSNQPQHF.

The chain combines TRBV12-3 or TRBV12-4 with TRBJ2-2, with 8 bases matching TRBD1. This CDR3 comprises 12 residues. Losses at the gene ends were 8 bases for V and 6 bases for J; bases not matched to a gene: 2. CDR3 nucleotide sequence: TGTGCCAGCGGACAGGGCGCCGGGGAGCTGTTTTTT. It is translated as CASGQGAGELFF.

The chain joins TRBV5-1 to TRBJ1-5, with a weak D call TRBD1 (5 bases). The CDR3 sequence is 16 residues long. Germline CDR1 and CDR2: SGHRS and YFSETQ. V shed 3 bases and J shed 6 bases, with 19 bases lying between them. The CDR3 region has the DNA TGCGCCAGCAGCTGGGGAGGGCAGGGAGGGAGTCAGCCCCAGCATTTT. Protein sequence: CASSWGGQGGSQPQHF.

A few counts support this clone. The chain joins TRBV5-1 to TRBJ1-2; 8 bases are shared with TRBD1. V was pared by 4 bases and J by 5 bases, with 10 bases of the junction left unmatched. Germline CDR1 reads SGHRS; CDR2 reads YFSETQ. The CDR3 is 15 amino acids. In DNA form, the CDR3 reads TGCGCCAGCAGCCAAGAACCAGGGGGCGGTTATGGCTACACCTTC. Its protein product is CASSQEPGGGYGYTF.

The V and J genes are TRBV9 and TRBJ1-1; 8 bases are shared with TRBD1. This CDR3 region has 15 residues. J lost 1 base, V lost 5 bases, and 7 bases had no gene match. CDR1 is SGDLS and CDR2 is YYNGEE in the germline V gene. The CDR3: CASRAGTGSNTEAFF. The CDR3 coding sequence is TGTGCCAGCAGAGCCGGGACAGGCTCGAACACTGAAGCTTTCTTT.

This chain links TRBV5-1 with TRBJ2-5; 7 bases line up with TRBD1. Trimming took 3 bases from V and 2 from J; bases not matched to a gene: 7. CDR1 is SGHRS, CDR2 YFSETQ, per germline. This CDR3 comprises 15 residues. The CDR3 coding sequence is TGCGCCAGCAGCTCCACAGGGGCCCAACAAGAGACCCAGTACTTC. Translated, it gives CASSSTGAQQETQYF. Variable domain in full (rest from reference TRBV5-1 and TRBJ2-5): KAGVTQTPRYLIKTRGQQVTLSCSPISGHRSVSWYQQTPGQGLQFLFEYFSETQRNKGNFPGRFSGRQFSNSRSEMNVSTLELGDSALYLCASSSTGAQQETQYFGPGTRLLVL.

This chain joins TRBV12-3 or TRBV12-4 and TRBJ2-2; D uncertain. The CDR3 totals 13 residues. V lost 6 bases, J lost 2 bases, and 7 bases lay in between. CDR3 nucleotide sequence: TGTGCCAGCAGATCTGACAACACCGGGGAGCTGTTTTTT. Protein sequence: CASRSDNTGELFF.